Listed here are 24 T cell receptor beta chains from one sample, sequenced in a study of cytomegalovirus exposure and HLA in healthy donors. The PCR had 60 Vbeta and 13 Jbeta primers. Measured with immunoSEQ multiplex PCR; TCRdb has only the in-frame clones, and not every one. The sample has approximately 46,000 clones; approximately 65% are singletons. The specimen sequenced was PBMCs. Receptors were obtained from a man aged 25-45 years in good health and CMV-seronegative.

The rearrangement links TRBV5-6 to TRBJ2-7; perhaps TRBD1 as D (6 bases). CDR3 length equals 17 residues. V gave up 5 bases and J gave up 1 base, with 22 bases separating them. Germline loops: CDR1 SGHDT, CDR2 YYEEEE. The CDR3 DNA follows: TGTGCCAGCAGAGTACTACGGCACAGGGCGGGTTCCTACGAGCAGTACTTC. The encoded protein is CASRVLRHRAGSYEQYF.

V usage is TRBV19 and J usage is TRBJ1-2; the D gene is possibly TRBD1 (5 bases). Germline assignment: CDR1 LNHDA and CDR2 SQIVND (reference sequence). V gave up 4 bases and J gave up 3 bases, with 15 bases separating them. The CDR3 is 15 amino acids. The CDR3 spells CASSKGSDDHYGYTF. The CDR3 DNA reads TGTGCCAGTAGTAAGGGGTCCGACGACCACTATGGCTACACCTTC. The full variable domain, its missing parts supplied by reference TRBV19 and TRBJ1-2, is DGGITQSPKYLFRKEGQNVTLSCEQNLNHDAMYWYRQDPGQGLRLIYYSQIVNDFQKGDIAEGYSVSREKKESFPLTVTSAQKNPTAFYLCASSKGSDDHYGYTFGSGTRLTVV.

This clone was seen only once. The J gene is TRBJ2-7, the V gene TRBV6-6; a possible D gene is TRBD1 (5 bases). Trimming left V 2 bases short and J 2 bases short, with 16 bases between. In germline, CDR1 is MNHNY, CDR2 SVGAGI (reference sequence). The CDR3 is made up of 16 amino acids. The CDR3 DNA is TGTGCCAGCAGTTACGGGTCAGGGCCTAACCCCTACGAGCAGTACTTC. Its translation: CASSYGSGPNPYEQYF.

The gene calls are TRBV2 and TRBJ1-2; 9 nucleotides align to TRBD1. V gave up 7 bases and J gave up 4 bases; unmatched junction bases: 4. In germline, CDR1 is SNHLY, CDR2 FYNNEI. The CDR3 consists of 13 residues. Here the CDR3 DNA reads TGTGCCAGCACGGGACAGGGAGCCTATGGCTACACCTTC. Residues: CASTGQGAYGYTF.

In its sample, this clone was seen a few times. The chain recombines TRBV13 with TRBJ2-2; 10 bases map to TRBD2. This CDR3 has 16 residues. Unmatched junction bases numbered 5, after V lost 1 base and J lost 6 bases. CDR1 is PRHDT and CDR2 is FYEKMQ in the germline V gene (reference sequence). The CDR3 loop reads CASSLAGLAVAGELFF. CDR3 coding DNA: TGTGCCAGCAGCTTAGCTGGACTAGCGGTCGCCGGGGAGCTGTTTTTT.

The chain joins TRBV5-1 to TRBJ1-3; 7 nucleotides align to TRBD1. CDR1 is SGHRS, CDR2 YFSETQ, per germline. The CDR3 sequence is 16 residues long. V was pared by 0 bases and J by 5 bases, with 8 bases of the junction left unmatched. In nucleotides, the CDR3 is TGCGCCAGCAGCTTGGAGGGGGCCGGGGGAAGAAACACCATATATTTT. Its protein is CASSLEGAGGRNTIYF.

This clone came up once. In DNA, the CDR3 is TGTGCCAGTAGTCGGGACAGGGGAAATTACGAGCAGTACTTC. Translating it yields CASSRDRGNYEQYF. The rearrangement links TRBV19 to TRBJ2-7, with TRBD1 matching over 10 bases. The V segment lost 5 bases and the J segment 4 bases; nucleotides outside the gene matches: 5. In germline, CDR1 is LNHDA, CDR2 SQIVND (reference sequence). This CDR3 has 14 residues.

A few counts support this clone. The chain recombines TRBV4-1 with TRBJ2-5; 7 positions match TRBD1. Germline assignment: CDR1 MGHRA and CDR2 YSYEKL. After removal of 2 bases from V and 5 bases from J, the junction contained 8 bases not matched to a gene. The CDR3 covers 15 residues. The CDR3 reads CASSQYGQEEETQYF. The CDR3 nucleotides are TGCGCCAGCAGCCAATATGGACAGGAGGAGGAGACCCAGTACTTC.

J is TRBJ2-3 and V is TRBV11-2; 12 bases line up with TRBD2. Looked up from germline, CDR1 is SGHAT and CDR2 is FQNNGV. V was clipped by 3 bases and J by 5 bases; unmatched bases: 9. The CDR3 totals 17 residues. As DNA, the CDR3 is TGTGCCAGCAGCTTGGAGCCGACGGGACTAGCGGGAGATACGCAGTATTTT. It is translated as CASSLEPTGLAGDTQYF.

This clone was recorded once. The CDR3 sequence is CASSYRSDRVQETQYF. The CDR3 nucleotides are TGTGCCAGCAGTTACAGGAGCGATCGAGTTCAAGAGACCCAGTACTTC. The chain uses TRBV6-5 and TRBJ2-5; D unresolved. Per germline, CDR1 MNHEY and CDR2 SVGAGI. The CDR3 length is 16 residues. Trimming shortened V by 2 bases and J by 2 bases, and 15 bases separated the two germline ends.

This clone is a singleton in its sample. V is TRBV6-6 and J is TRBJ2-1, with D perhaps TRBD1 (6 bases). Germline V gene data show CDR1 as MNHNY and CDR2 as SVGAGI (reference sequence). The CDR3 runs 15 residues. Trimming took off 4 bases at V and 0 bases at J, with 10 bases between the two ends. The CDR3 bases are TGTGCCAGCAGTTCCGCGACAGGCTCCTACAATGAGCAGTTCTTC. Amino acids: CASSSATGSYNEQFF.

This clone was found once. V usage is TRBV6-6 and J usage is TRBJ2-1; 9 nucleotides line up with TRBD2. The ends lost 3 bases at V and 0 bases at J; junction bases unmatched: 0. Germline V gene data show CDR1 as MNHNY and CDR2 as SVGAGI (reference sequence). There are 15 residues in the CDR3. The CDR3 DNA reads as TGTGCCAGCAGTTATAGCGGGAGCTCCTACAATGAGCAGTTCTTC. It codes for CASSYSGSSYNEQFF.

Only a few counts were recorded for this clone. The chain combines TRBV5-1 with TRBJ1-1, with D possibly TRBD1 on 6 matching bases. Germline lookup yields CDR1 SGHRS and CDR2 YFSETQ. The CDR3 sequence is 14 residues long. The V end lost 3 bases, the J end lost 5 bases, and 14 bases lay between the germline ends. This CDR3 reads CASSSFTQGTEAFF. The CDR3 DNA follows: TGCGCCAGCAGCTCATTTACTCAGGGGACTGAAGCTTTCTTT.

The table lists this clone with a few counts. The chain has TRBV25-1 and TRBJ1-2; 7 nucleotides line up with TRBD1. Germline assignment: CDR1 MGHDK and CDR2 SYGVNS. This CDR3 spans 14 amino acids. The J segment lost 4 bases and the V segment lost 8 bases, leaving 10 bases of the junction unmatched. This CDR3 reads CASGDLTGFYGYTF. The CDR3 bases are TGTGCCAGCGGGGATCTGACAGGGTTCTATGGCTACACCTTC.

V gene TRBV6-5 combines with J gene TRBJ1-5; a weak D match, TRBD1 (6 bases). CDR1 MNHEY and CDR2 SVGAGI come from the germline V gene. The ends were cut back, 5 bases at V and 1 base at J, with 9 bases in the middle. The length of the CDR3 is 14 residues. The CDR3 DNA reads TGTGCCAGCAGTACAGGGCCGAGCAATCAGCCCCAGCATTTT. This encodes CASSTGPSNQPQHF.

The V gene is TRBV6-6, the J gene TRBJ2-1; 13 bases fit TRBD2. Germline lookup yields CDR1 MNHNY and CDR2 SVGAGI (reference sequence). V lost 5 bases and J lost 5; bases outside the gene matches: 3. This CDR3 comprises 15 residues. The CDR3 reads CASSLLAGGNNEQFF. CDR3 nucleotide sequence: TGTGCCAGCAGTCTACTAGCGGGAGGGAACAATGAGCAGTTCTTC.

This chain joins TRBV7-2 and TRBJ2-3, with TRBD2 matching 14 bases. V dropped 5 bases and J dropped 1; count of bases not matched to a gene: 2. In germline, CDR1 is SGHTA, CDR2 FQGNSA. The CDR3 is 16 amino acids. As DNA, the CDR3 is TGTGCCAGCAGCCTGGGACTAGCGGGAGGCACAGATACGCAGTATTTT. It specifies CASSLGLAGGTDTQYF. The full variable domain, in which reference TRBV7-2 and TRBJ2-3 provide the parts outside the CDR3, is GAGVSQSPSNKVTEKGKDVELRCDPISGHTALYWYRQSLGQGLEFLIYFQGNSAPDKSGLPSDRFSAERTGGSVSTLTIQRTQQEDSAVYLCASSLGLAGGTDTQYFGPGTRLTVL.

V gene TRBV15 combines with J gene TRBJ2-7; 7 bases align to TRBD1. CDR1 and CDR2 from the germline V gene are LNHNV and YYDKDF (reference sequence). The CDR3 runs 15 residues. J was trimmed by 8 bases and V by 2 bases; bases with no gene match: 12. The CDR3, as DNA: TGTGCCACCAGCAGAAGGGACAGTACCTTCAACAAGCAGTACTTC. Translated, it gives CATSRRDSTFNKQYF.

V and J are TRBV5-1 and TRBJ2-1, with a possible D match to TRBD2 (5 bases). The CDR3 totals 12 residues. Germline CDR1 and CDR2: SGHRS and YFSETQ. V was cut by 0 bases and J by 8 bases, with 6 bases left in between. The CDR3 loop is CASSLAGDEQFF. The CDR3 DNA follows: TGCGCCAGCAGCTTGGCCGGGGATGAGCAGTTCTTC.

J is TRBJ2-3 and V is TRBV15; D is perhaps TRBD2 (5 bases). V lost 5 bases and J 2 bases, leaving 8 bases between the germline ends. CDR3 size: 13 residues. From germline, CDR1 is LNHNV and CDR2 YYDKDF (reference sequence). CDR3 nucleotide sequence: TGTGCCACCAGCTCGGGGTTCACAGATACGCAGTATTTT. Translating it yields CATSSGFTDTQYF.

The CDR3 loop reads CASSRTPSGVSTDTQYF. The CDR3, as DNA: TGCGCCAGCAGCAGGACACCTAGCGGGGTGAGCACAGATACGCAGTATTTT. The chain is built from TRBV5-1 and TRBJ2-3; 9 bases are shared with TRBD2. The CDR3 is made up of 17 amino acids. Trimming cost V 4 bases and J 0 bases; bases outside gene matches: 9. Looked up from germline, CDR1 is SGHRS and CDR2 is YFSETQ.

Written as DNA, the CDR3 is TGTGCCAGCAGCGACGGGAGGGCAGGGGCCACCGGGGAGCTGTTTTTT. Protein product: CASSDGRAGATGELFF. V and J are TRBV9 and TRBJ2-2, with TRBD2 identical over 8 bases. Looked up from germline, CDR1 is SGDLS and CDR2 is YYNGEE. J lost 4 bases, V lost 3 bases, and 8 bases had no gene match. The CDR3 spans 16 residues.

The chain combines TRBV6-6 with TRBJ2-5; D is perhaps TRBD1 (6 bases). The DNA end is a closer match to TRBJ2-7, so the J assignment may be wrong. Per the germline V gene, CDR1 is MNHNY and CDR2 is SVGAGI (reference sequence). This CDR3 is built from 15 residues. CDR3 loop: CASSPSDRRSYEQYF. The DNA of the CDR3 is TGTGCCAGCAGCCCCTCCGACAGGCGCTCCTACGAGCAGTACTTC.

This clone showed up just once. This chain uses TRBV7-2 with TRBJ1-4, with D possibly matching TRBD1 (5 bases). Trimming pared 5 bases from V and 0 bases from J, leaving 10 bases between. CDR1 and CDR2 (germline): SGHTA, FQGNSA. The CDR3 is 15 amino acids. CDR3 protein: CASSPQGTTNEKLFF. CDR3 in DNA: TGTGCCAGCAGCCCCCAGGGTACAACTAATGAAAAACTGTTTTTT.